This TCR beta chain originates from a study of PD-L1 blockade in urothelial cancer. Study in general: About 85% of the roughly 30 patients were males with bladder-origin urothelial cancer. Investigators checked blood 3 weeks (second dose) and 6 weeks after treatment start. T cells numbered a median of approximately 150,000 in the blood samples.

Time point here: peripheral blood 6 weeks after treatment start. Assay used: immunoSEQ multiplex PCR; TCRdb lists only in-frame clones, some missing. The repertoire holds 20,000 to 25,000 clones, with more than 65% as singletons. The sequence was collected from a man between 65 and 79 years old with urothelial cancer. Specimen: PBMCs, collected around atezolizumab (anti-PD-L1) treatment.

CDR3 loop: CASPRGSTNEKLFF. CDR3 DNA: TGCGCCAGCCCCCGGGGGTCCACTAATGAAAAACTGTTTTTT. The chain employs TRBV5-1 and TRBJ1-4, with D possibly matching TRBD1 (5 bases). CDR3 size: 14 residues. Trimming took off 7 bases at V and 2 bases at J, with 12 bases between the two ends. Per the germline V gene, CDR1 is SGHRS and CDR2 is YFSETQ.